This entry features one T cell receptor (beta chain) sequence. Germline V gene lookup returns CDR1 SGHRS and CDR2 YFSETQ. Trimming shortened V by 4 bases and J by 3 bases, and 17 bases separated the two germline ends. The CDR3 has 15 residues. This sample was included in a study of PD-L1 blockade in urothelial cancer. TCRdb keeps only in-frame clones here, not all; method: immunoSEQ multiplex PCR. The repertoire has about 80,000 clones, 87% of them found once; the top ten carry 4.5% to 7%. The rearrangement uses TRBV5-1 and TRBJ2-7, with a possible D match to TRBD1 (6 bases). This TCR derives from an older woman with urothelial cancer. The specimen comprised PBMCs, sampled around atezolizumab (anti-PD-L1) treatment. The CDR3 coding sequence is TGCGCCAGCAGCGCTGACAGGCCCCCCTACTACGAGCAGTACTTC. The encoded protein is CASSADRPPYYEQYF.